This T cell receptor beta chain appears in the sequencing data of a study of monozygotic twins with inflammatory bowel disease. Findings and caveats of the study: TCRbeta diversity (inverse Simpson) was lower in IBD patients than in healthy co-twins. Between concordant and discordant twins, repertoire similarity failed to differ, a result that limited power may explain.

A note on this clonotype: Its antigen is unknown.

Each sample had eight separate cDNA synthesis reactions. TCRdb reprocessed the 5' RACE reads; each CDR3 protein has one entry and no DNA is given. This table holds about 450,000 distinct CDR3 sequences. This CDR3 is 17 amino acids long. Germline V gene lookup returns CDR1 DFQATT and CDR2 SNEGSKA (reference sequence). The V call is TRBV20-1, the J call TRBJ2-1; TCRdb picks TRBD2, but there is no DNA to check that call. Sequencing input: blood. This TCR came from a human donor with ulcerative colitis or Crohn's disease, or a healthy co-twin of an affected twin (not recorded which). The CDR3 loop reads CSARARTSAYSYNEQFF.